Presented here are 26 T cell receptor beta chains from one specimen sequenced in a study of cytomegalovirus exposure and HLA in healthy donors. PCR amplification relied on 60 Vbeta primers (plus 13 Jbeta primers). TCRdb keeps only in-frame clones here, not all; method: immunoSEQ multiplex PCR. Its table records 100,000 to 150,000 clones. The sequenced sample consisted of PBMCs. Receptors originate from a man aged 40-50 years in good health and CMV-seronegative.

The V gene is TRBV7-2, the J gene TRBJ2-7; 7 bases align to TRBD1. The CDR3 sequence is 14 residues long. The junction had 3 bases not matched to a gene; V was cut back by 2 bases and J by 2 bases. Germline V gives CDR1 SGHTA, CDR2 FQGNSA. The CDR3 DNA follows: TGTGCCAGCAGCTTACGGGGACAGCCCTACGAGCAGTACTTC. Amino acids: CASSLRGQPYEQYF.

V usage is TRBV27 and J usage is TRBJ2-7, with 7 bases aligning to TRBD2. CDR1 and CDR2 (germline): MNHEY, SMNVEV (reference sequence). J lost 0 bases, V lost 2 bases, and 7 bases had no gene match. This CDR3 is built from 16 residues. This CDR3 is CASSLELAVSSYEQYF. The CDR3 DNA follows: TGTGCCAGCAGTTTAGAGCTAGCGGTGAGCTCCTACGAGCAGTACTTC.

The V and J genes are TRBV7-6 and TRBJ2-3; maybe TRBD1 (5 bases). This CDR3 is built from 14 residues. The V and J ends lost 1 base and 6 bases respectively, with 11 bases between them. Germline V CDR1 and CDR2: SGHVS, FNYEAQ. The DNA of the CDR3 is TGTGCCAGCAGCTTAGTGGGGCCTCTGGATACGCAGTATTTT. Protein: CASSLVGPLDTQYF. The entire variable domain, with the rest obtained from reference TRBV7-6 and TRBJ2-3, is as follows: GAGVSQSPRYKVTKRGQDVALRCDPISGHVSLYWYRQALGQGPEFLTYFNYEAQQDKSGLPNDRFSAERPEGSISTLTIQRTEQRDSAMYRCASSLVGPLDTQYFGPGTRLTVL.

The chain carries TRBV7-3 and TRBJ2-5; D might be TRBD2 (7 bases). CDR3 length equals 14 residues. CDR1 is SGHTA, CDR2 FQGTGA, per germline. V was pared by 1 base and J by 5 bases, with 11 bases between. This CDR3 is CASSLMAGAETQYF. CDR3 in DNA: TGTGCCAGCAGCTTAATGGCGGGGGCTGAGACCCAGTACTTC.

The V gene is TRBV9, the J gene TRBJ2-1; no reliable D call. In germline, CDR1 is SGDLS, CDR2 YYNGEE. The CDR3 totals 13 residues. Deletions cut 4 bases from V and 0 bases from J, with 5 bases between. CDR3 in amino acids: CASSLSSYNEQFF. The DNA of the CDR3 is TGTGCCAGCAGCTTGAGCTCCTACAATGAGCAGTTCTTC.

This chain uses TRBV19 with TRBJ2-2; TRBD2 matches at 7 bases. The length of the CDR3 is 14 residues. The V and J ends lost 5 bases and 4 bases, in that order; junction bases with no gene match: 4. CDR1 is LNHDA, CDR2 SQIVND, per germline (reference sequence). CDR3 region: CASSVASGTGELFF. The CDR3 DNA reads TGTGCCAGTAGTGTTGCTAGCGGCACCGGGGAGCTGTTTTTT. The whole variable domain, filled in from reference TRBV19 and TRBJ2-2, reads DGGITQSPKYLFRKEGQNVTLSCEQNLNHDAMYWYRQDPGQGLRLIYYSQIVNDFQKGDIAEGYSVSREKKESFPLTVTSAQKNPTAFYLCASSVASGTGELFFGEGSRLTVL.

DNA of the CDR3: TGTGCCACCGCTCGGTCGGGGGGGCTCTCGTCTATTACTGGAAACACCATATATTTT. Translation gives CATARSGGLSSITGNTIYF. The chain has TRBV15 and TRBJ1-3; possible D gene TRBD1, 6 bases. The CDR3 runs to 19 residues. Between the trimmed V and J ends, which lost 8 bases and 2 bases, there was a span of 28 bases. Germline V gene data show CDR1 as LNHNV and CDR2 as YYDKDF (reference sequence).

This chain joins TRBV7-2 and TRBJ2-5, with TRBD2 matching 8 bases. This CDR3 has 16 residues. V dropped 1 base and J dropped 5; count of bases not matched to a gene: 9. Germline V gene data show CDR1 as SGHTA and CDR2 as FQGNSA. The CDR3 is CASSLVTGGRRETQYF. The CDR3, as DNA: TGTGCCAGCAGCTTAGTTACTGGCGGGAGGCGGGAGACCCAGTACTTC.

CDR3 amino acids: CAISEGQGVNYGYTF. CDR3 nucleotides: TGTGCCATCAGTGAGGGTCAGGGGGTCAACTATGGCTACACCTTC. The chain recombines TRBV10-3 with TRBJ1-2; TRBD1 matches at 7 bases. V shed 2 bases, J shed 2 bases, and the junction held 5 bases outside the gene matches. The CDR3 consists of 15 residues. The germline V gene encodes CDR1 ENHRY and CDR2 SYGVKD.

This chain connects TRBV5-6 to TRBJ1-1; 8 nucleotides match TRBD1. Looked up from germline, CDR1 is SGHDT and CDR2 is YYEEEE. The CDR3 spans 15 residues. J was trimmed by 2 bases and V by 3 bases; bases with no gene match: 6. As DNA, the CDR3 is TGTGCCAGCAGCTCCGACAGGGGTCTTAACACTGAAGCTTTCTTT. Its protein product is CASSSDRGLNTEAFF. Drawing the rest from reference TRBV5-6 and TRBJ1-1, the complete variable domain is DAGVTQSPTHLIKTRGQQVTLRCSPKSGHDTVSWYQQALGQGPQFIFQYYEEEERQRGNFPDRFSGHQFPNYSSELNVNALLLGDSALYLCASSSDRGLNTEAFFGQGTRLTVV.

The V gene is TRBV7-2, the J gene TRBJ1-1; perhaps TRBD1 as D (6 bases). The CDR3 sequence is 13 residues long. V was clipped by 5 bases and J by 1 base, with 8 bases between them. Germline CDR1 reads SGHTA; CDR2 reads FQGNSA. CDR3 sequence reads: CASSRQANTEAFF. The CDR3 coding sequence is TGTGCCAGCAGCCGACAGGCGAACACTGAAGCTTTCTTT.

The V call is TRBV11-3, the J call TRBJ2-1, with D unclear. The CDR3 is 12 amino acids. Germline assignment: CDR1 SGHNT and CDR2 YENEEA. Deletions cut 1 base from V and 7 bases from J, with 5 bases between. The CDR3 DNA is TGTGCCAGCAGCTTAGTAGTAAATGAGCAGTTCTTC. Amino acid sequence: CASSLVVNEQFF. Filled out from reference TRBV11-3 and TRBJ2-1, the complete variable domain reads EAGVVQSPRYKIIEKKQPVAFWCNPISGHNTLYWYLQNLGQGPELLIRYENEEAVDDSQLPKDRFSAERLKGVDSTLKIQPAELGDSAVYLCASSLVVNEQFFGPGTRLTVL.

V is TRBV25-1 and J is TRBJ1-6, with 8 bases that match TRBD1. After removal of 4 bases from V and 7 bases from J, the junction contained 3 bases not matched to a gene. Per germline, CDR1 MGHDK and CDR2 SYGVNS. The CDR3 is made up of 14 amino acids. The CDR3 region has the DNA TGTGCCAGCAGTGGGGACAGGAGAAATTCACCCCTCCACTTT. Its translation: CASSGDRRNSPLHF.

DNA for the CDR3: TGTGCCAGCAGTGAAGTCAGGGGGCTTGAGCAGTTCTTC. This gives the protein CASSEVRGLEQFF. The V gene is TRBV2, the J gene TRBJ2-1, with 8 positions matching TRBD1. Trimming took 1 base from V and 9 from J; bases not matched to a gene: 2. The CDR3 totals 13 residues. Germline CDR1 and CDR2: SNHLY and FYNNEI.

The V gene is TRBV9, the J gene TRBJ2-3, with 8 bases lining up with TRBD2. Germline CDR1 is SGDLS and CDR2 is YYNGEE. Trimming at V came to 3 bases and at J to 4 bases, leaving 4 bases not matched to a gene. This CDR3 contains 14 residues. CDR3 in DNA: TGTGCCAGCAGCGGAAGCGGGAGCGCAGATACGCAGTATTTT. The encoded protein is CASSGSGSADTQYF.

In DNA form, the CDR3 reads TGTGCCAGCAGTTACCAGCGTAACACCGGGGAGCTGTTTTTT. This encodes CASSYQRNTGELFF. The V call is TRBV6-5, the J call TRBJ2-2, with D unclear. The CDR3 extends over 14 amino acids. V was shortened by 2 bases and J by 2 bases, with 6 bases between the two germline ends. Germline CDR1 is MNHEY and CDR2 is SVGAGI.

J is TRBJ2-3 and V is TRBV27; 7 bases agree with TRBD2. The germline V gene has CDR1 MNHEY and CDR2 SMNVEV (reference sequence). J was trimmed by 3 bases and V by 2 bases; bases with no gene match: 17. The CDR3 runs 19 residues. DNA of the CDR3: TGTGCCAGCAGTTTAATGGTTGTACCTAGCGGAGCACTTACAGATACGCAGTATTTT. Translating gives CASSLMVVPSGALTDTQYF.

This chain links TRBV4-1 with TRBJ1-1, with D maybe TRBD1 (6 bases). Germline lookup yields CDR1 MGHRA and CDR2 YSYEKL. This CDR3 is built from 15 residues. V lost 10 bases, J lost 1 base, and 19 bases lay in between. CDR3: CATRDPGHTNTEAFF. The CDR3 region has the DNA TGCGCCACACGTGATCCGGGACACACGAACACTGAAGCTTTCTTT.

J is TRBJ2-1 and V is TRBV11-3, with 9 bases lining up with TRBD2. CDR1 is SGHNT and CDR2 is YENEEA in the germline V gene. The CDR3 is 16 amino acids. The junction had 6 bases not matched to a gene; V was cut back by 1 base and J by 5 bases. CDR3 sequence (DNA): TGTGCCAGCAGCTTAGGCGGGAGGGGGAGGGACAATGAGCAGTTCTTC. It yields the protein CASSLGGRGRDNEQFF.

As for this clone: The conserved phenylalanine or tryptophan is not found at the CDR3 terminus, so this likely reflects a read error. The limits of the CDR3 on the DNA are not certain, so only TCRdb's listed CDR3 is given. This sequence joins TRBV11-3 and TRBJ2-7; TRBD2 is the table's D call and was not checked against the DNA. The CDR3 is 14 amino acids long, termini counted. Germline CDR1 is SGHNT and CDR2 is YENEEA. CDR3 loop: CASSLHELAGGFVD.

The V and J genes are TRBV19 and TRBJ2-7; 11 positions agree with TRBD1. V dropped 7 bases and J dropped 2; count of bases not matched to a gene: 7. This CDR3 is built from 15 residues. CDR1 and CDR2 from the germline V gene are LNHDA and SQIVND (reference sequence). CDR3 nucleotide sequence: TGTGCCAGTAAACTCGGGACAGGGGGAACCTACGAGCAGTACTTC. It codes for CASKLGTGGTYEQYF.

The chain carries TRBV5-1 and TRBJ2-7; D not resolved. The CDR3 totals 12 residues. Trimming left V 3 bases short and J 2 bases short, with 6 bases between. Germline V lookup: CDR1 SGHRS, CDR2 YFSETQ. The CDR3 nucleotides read TGCGCCAGCAGCTCAGAAGCCTACGAGCAGTACTTC. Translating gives CASSSEAYEQYF.

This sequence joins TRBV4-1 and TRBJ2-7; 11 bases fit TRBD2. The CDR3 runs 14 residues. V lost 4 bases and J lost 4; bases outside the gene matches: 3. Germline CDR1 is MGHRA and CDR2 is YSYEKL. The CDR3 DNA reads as TGCGCCAGCAGCCTCGGGACTAGCGGATACGAGCAGTACTTC. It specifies CASSLGTSGYEQYF.

In DNA form, the CDR3 reads TGTGCCAGCAGTGATCACAGGGGTGCCTACGAGCAGTACTTC. It encodes CASSDHRGAYEQYF. The chain uses TRBV5-5 and TRBJ2-7, with TRBD1 identical over 7 bases. The length of the CDR3 is 14 residues. With V trimmed by 5 bases and J by 2 bases, 7 bases remained unmatched. The germline V gene has CDR1 SGHKS and CDR2 YYEKEE (reference sequence). Using reference TRBV5-5 and TRBJ2-7 for the parts outside the CDR3, the full variable domain is DAGVTQSPTHLIKTRGQQVTLRCSPISGHKSVSWYQQVLGQGPQFIFQYYEKEERGRGNFPDRFSARQFPNYSSELNVNALLLGDSALYLCASSDHRGAYEQYFGPGTRLTVT.

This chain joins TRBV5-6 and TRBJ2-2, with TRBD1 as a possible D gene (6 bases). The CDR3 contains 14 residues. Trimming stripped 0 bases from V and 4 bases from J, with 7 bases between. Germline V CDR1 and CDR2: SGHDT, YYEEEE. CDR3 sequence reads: CASSLGQATGELFF. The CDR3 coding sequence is TGTGCCAGCAGCTTGGGACAGGCCACCGGGGAGCTGTTTTTT.

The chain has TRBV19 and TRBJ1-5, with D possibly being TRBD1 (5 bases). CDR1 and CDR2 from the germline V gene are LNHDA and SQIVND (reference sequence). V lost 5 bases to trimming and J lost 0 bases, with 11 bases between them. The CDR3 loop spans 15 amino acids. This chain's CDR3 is CASSVLRGSNQPQHF. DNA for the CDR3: TGTGCCAGTAGTGTCCTTAGGGGTAGCAATCAGCCCCAGCATTTT. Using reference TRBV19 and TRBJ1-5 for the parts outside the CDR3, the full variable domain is DGGITQSPKYLFRKEGQNVTLSCEQNLNHDAMYWYRQDPGQGLRLIYYSQIVNDFQKGDIAEGYSVSREKKESFPLTVTSAQKNPTAFYLCASSVLRGSNQPQHFGDGTRLSIL.